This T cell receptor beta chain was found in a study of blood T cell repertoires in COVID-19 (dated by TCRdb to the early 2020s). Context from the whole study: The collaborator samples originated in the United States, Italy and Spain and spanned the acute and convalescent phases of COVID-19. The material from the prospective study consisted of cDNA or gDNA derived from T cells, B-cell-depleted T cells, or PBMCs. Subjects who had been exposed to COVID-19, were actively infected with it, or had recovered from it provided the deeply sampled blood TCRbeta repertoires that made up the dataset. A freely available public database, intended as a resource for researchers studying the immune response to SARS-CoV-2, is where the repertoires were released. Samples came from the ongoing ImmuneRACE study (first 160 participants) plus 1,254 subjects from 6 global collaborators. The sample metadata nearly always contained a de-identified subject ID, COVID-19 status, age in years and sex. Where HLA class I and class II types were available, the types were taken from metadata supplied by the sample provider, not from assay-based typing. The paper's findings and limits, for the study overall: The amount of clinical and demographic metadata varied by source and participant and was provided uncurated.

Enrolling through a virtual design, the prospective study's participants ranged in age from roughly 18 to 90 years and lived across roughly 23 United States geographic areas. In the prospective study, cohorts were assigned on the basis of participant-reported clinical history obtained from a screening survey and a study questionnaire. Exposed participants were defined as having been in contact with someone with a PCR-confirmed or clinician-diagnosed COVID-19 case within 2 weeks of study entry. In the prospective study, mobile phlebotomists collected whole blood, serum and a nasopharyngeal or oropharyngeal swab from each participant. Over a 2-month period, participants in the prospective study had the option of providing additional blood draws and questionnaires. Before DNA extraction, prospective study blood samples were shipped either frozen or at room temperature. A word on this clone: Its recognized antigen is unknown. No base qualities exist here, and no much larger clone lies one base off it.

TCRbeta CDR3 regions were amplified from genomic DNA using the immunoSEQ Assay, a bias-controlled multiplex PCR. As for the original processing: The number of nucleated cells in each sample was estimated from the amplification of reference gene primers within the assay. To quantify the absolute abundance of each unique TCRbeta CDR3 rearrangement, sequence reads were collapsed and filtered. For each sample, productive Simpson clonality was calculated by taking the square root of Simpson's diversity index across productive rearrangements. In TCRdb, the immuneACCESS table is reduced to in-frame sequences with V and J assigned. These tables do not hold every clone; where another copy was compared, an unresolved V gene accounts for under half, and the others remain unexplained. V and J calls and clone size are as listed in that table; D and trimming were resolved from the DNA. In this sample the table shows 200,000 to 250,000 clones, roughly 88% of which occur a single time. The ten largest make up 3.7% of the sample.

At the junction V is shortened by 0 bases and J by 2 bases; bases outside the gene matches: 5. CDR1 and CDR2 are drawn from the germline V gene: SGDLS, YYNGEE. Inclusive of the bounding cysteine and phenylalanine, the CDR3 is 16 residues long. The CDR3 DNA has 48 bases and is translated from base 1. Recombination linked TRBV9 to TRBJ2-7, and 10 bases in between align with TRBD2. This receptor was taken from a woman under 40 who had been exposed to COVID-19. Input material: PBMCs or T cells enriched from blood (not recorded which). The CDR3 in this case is CASSVDGTSVTYEQYF. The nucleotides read TGTGCCAGCAGCGTAGACGGGACTAGCGTGACCTACGAGCAGTACTTC.